This is a list of T cell receptor beta chains from one sample in a study of blood T cell repertoires in COVID-19. TCRdb's copy holds only in-frame clones and misses some; the assay was immunoSEQ multiplex PCR. In the table there are 470,000 or so clones, 87% of which are singletons. Sequencing input: PBMCs or T cells enriched from blood (not recorded which). These TCRs come from a woman under 30 with acute COVID-19. Both conserved end residues are part of each CDR3. The D gene is left open where the match is weak. The size field is filled for only some rows; it gives once, few, many or a size class.

j_gene,d_gene,v_gene,abundance,CDR3nt,CDR3aa
TRBJ1-2,TRBD1,TRBV19,few,TGTGCCAGTAGTACGGGGACAGTATTCTACACCTTC,CASSTGTVFYTF
TRBJ1-2,NA,TRBV5-8,NA,TGTGCCAGCAGCTTGTCCGGGTACTATGGCTACACCTTC,CASSLSGYYGYTF
TRBJ1-2,TRBD1,TRBV10-3,NA,TGTGCCATCACCCCCCGCGCAGGGGACAGTGGCTACACCTTC,CAITPRAGDSGYTF
TRBJ2-7,NA,TRBV27,NA,TGTGCCAGCAGTTACAGCCCTCTTGGCGAGCAGTACTTC,CASSYSPLGEQYF
TRBJ1-1,NA,TRBV5-1,NA,TGCGCCAGCAGCCTAGGGGAGGCGAACACTGAAGCTTTCTTT,CASSLGEANTEAFF
TRBJ2-3,TRBD1,TRBV6-5,NA,TGTGCCAGCAGTTACTCGTTGGGACAGCTCACAGATACGCAGTATTTT,CASSYSLGQLTDTQYF
TRBJ1-1,NA,TRBV7-2,NA,TGTGCCAGCAGCCCGAGTGCCCTTAACACTGAAGCTTTCTTT,CASSPSALNTEAFF
TRBJ2-2,TRBD1,TRBV9,NA,TGTGCCAGCAGCACTGACAGGGAATACACCGGGGAGCTGTTTTTT,CASSTDREYTGELFF
TRBJ2-7,NA,TRBV10-1,once,TGCGCCAGCAGTGAGTTGGGGGGAGAGCAGTACTTC,CASSELGGEQYF
TRBJ2-3,NA,TRBV4-3,NA,TGCGCCAGCAGCCAAGATCCTACCGGGAGTACGGGAGATACGCAGTATTTT,CASSQDPTGSTGDTQYF
TRBJ1-5,TRBD1,TRBV5-6,NA,TGTGCCAGCAGCTTGGGGGACAGGGGGTATCAGCCCCAGCATTTT,CASSLGDRGYQPQHF
TRBJ2-1,NA,TRBV7-2,once,TGTGCCAGCAGCTTAGCTGTGGGACATAGCTCCTACAATGAGCAGTTCTTC,CASSLAVGHSSYNEQFF
TRBJ2-5,NA,TRBV6-5,NA,TGTGCCAGCAGTTACTCCGGAGCACAAGAGACCCAGTACTTC,CASSYSGAQETQYF
TRBJ2-7,TRBD1,TRBV28,NA,TGTGCCAGCAGTTCGTCGGGACAGGCCCTCTTCTTC,CASSSSGQALFF
TRBJ1-4,NA,TRBV28,NA,TGTGCCAGCAGTAGACAGGTCTTTAATGAAAAACTGTTTTTT,CASSRQVFNEKLFF
TRBJ2-7,NA,TRBV10-1,few,TGCGCCAGCAGTGATAGGGACACTTCCGACGAGCAGTACTTC,CASSDRDTSDEQYF
TRBJ2-4,TRBD2,TRBV27,NA,TGTGCCAGCAGAGGCATGGGGGGGGCCAAAAACATTCAGTACTTC,CASRGMGGAKNIQYF
TRBJ2-4,TRBD1,TRBV4-3,NA,TGCGCCAGCAGCCGGGAGACAGGGGTGAGAGCCATTCAGTACTTC,CASSRETGVRAIQYF
TRBJ2-6,NA,TRBV18,NA,TGTGCCAGCTCACCTCAGGCAGTATACACCTCTGGGGCCAACGTCCTGACTTTC,CASSPQAVYTSGANVLTF